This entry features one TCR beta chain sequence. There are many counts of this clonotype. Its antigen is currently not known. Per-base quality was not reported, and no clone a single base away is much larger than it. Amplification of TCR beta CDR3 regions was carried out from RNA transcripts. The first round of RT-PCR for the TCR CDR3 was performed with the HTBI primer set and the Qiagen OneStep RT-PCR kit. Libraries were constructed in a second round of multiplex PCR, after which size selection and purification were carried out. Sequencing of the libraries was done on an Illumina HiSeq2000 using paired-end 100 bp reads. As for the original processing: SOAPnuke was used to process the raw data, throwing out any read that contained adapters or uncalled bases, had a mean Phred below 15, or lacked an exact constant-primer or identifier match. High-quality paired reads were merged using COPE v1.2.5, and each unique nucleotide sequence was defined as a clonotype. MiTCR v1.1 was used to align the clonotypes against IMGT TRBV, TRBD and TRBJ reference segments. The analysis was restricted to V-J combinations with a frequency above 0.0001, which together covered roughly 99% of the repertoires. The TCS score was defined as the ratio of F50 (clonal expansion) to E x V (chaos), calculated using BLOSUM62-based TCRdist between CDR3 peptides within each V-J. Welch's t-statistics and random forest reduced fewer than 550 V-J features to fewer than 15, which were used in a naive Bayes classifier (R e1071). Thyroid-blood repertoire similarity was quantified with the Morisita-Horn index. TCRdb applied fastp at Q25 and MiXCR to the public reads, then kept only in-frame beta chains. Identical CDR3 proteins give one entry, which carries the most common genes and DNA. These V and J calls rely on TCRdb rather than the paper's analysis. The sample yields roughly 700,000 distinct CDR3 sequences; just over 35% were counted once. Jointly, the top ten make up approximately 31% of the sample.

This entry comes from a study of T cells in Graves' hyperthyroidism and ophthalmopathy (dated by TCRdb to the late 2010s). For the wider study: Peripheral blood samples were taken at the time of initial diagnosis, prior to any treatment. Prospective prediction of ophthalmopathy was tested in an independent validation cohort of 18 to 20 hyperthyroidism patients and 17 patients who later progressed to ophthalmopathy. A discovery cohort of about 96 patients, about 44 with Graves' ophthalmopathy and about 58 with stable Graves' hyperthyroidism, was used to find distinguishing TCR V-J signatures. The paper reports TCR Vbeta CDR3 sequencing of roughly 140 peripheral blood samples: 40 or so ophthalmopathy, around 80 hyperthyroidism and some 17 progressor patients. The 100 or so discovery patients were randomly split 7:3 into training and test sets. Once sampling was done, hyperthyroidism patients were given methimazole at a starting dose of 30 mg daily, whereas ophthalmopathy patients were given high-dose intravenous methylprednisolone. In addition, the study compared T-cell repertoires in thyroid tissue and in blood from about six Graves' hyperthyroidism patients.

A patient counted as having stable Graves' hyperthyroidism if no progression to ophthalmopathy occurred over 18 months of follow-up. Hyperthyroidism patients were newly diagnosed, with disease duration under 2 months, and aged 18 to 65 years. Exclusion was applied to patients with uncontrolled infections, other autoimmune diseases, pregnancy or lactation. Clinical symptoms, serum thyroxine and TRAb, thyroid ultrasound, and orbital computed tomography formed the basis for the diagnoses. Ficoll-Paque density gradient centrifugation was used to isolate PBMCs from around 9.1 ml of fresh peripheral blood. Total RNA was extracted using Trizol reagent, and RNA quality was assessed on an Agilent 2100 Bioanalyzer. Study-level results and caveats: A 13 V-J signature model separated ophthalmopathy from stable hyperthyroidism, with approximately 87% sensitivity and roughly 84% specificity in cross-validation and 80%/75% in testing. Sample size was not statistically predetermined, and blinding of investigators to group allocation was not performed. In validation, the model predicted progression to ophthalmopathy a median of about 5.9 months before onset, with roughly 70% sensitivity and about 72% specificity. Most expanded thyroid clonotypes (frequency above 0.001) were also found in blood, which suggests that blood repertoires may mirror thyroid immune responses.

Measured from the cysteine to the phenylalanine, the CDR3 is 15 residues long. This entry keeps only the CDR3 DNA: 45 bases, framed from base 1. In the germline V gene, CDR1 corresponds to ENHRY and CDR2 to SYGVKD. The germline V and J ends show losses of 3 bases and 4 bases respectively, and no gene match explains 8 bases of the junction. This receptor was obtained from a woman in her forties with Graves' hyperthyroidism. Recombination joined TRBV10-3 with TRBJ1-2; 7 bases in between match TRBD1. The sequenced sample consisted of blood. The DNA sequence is TGTGCCATCAGTGAATCCCTGGGACAGCCCTATGGCTACACCTTC. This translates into CAISESLGQPYGYTF.